Below, one T cell receptor (beta chain) is given with its context. Its antigen is not identified. These data are taken from a study of T cell responses to AZD1222 COVID-19 vaccine. Overall study: The analysis combined second doses at about 4 or about 12 weeks.

Produced via immunoSEQ multiplex PCR; TCRdb's table is partial and in-frame only. The data show about 97,000 clones, with around 89% seen just once and approximately 7% held by the top ten. Whole-study findings and limits: At 160-218 and 743-854, vaccine-associated CD4 TCRs were dominant, and they spanned spike. Unmutated variant regions reportedly attract nearly half of all spike-specific TCRs.

This CDR3 has 15 residues. Germline V gene sequence: CDR1 MDHEN, CDR2 SYDVKM. V lost 5 bases, J lost 8 bases, and 11 bases stayed unmatched. This clonotype was sampled from an adult in good health. Sequenced material: peripheral blood, taken on day 0 of AZD1222 vaccination. The rearrangement links TRBV28 to TRBJ2-2; 7 bases match TRBD1. CDR3 nucleotide sequence: TGTGCCAGCAGTCGCCCGGGGACAGCCAGAGGGGAGCTGTTTTTT. As protein: CASSRPGTARGELFF.